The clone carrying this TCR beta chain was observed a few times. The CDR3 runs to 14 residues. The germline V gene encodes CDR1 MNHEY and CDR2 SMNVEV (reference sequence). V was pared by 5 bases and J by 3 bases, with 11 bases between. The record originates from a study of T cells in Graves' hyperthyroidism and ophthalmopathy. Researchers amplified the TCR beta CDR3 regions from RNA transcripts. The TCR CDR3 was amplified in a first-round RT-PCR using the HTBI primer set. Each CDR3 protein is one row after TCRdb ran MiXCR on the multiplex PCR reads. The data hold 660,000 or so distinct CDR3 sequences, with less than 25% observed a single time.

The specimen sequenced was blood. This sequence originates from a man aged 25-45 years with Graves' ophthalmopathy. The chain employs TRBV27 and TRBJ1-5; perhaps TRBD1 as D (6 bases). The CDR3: CASSPQGINQPQHF. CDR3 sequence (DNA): TGTGCCAGCAGTCCACAGGGTATCAATCAGCCCCAGCATTTT.